The 21 T cell receptor beta chains presented below share a single source sample, sequenced in a study of tissue T cells after allogeneic stem cell transplantation. Profiled with immunoSEQ multiplex PCR; TCRdb holds only in-frame clones, not every one. Among 2,000 or so clones, roughly 55% were seen once, and the ten largest hold around 20%. Time point reported: mouse harvest day 7 after allogeneic transplant. Mouse grafts combined 10^7 T-cell-depleted bone marrow cells with 10^6 splenic CD5+ T cells. The sequencing input was liver tissue. Receptors were obtained from a female BALB/c mouse given C57BL/6 T cells with graft-versus-host disease after an allogeneic hematopoietic cell transplant.

Note on this clone: Each gene name is a mouse one. The read terminates 1 residue before the CDR3 end, so the remaining end is supplied by the germline J gene. The chain carries TRBV1 and TRBJ2-5, with TRBD1 identical over 8 bases. J lost 6 bases, V lost 5 bases, and 10 bases had no gene match. CDR1 and CDR2 (germline): NSQYPW, LRSPGD (reference sequence). The CDR3 extends over 15 amino acids. This CDR3 reads CTCSSPQGAGDTQYF. CDR3 DNA (partial): TGCACCTGCAGTTCACCCCAGGGGGCGGGGGACACCCAGTAC.

About this clone: Here the gene names and germline are mouse. The read gets to within 1 residue of the CDR3 end, and the germline J gene fills in the rest. V gene TRBV26 combines with J gene TRBJ1-1, with a tentative D call TRBD1 (5 bases). Germline lookup yields CDR1 KGHPV and CDR2 FQNQEV (reference sequence). CDR3 length: 15 residues. V lost 0 bases and J 0 bases, leaving 8 bases between the germline ends. The CDR3 bases that were read are TGTGCCAGCAGTCTGTCGGGCAGGGCAAACACAGAAGTCTTC. Translating gives CASSLSGRANTEVF. The CDR3 reads in full as CASSLSGRANTEVFF.

For this clone: Genes here carry mouse names. The sequence runs out 1 residue before the end of the CDR3; the remainder is reconstructed from the germline J gene. The chain combines TRBV3 with TRBJ2-4; D is ambiguous. The CDR3 covers 13 residues. With 5 bases removed from V and 0 bases from J, the gap between germline ends came to 6 bases. Germline V gene data show CDR1 as SNHLY and CDR2 as FYNGKV (reference sequence). The sequenced part of the CDR3 DNA is TGTGCCAGCAGCGCAACTAGTCAAAACACCTTGTAC. It encodes CASSATSQNTLY. The whole CDR3 sequence is CASSATSQNTLYF.

In this sample, this clone turned up a few times. Each gene name is a mouse one. The read stops 1 residue short of the end of the CDR3; the missing end is completed from the germline J gene. The genes are TRBV19 and TRBJ2-7; no reliable D call. CDR1 and CDR2 (germline): FNHDT, SITEND (reference sequence). Trimming pared 4 bases from V and 0 bases from J, leaving 5 bases between. This CDR3 has 12 residues. CDR3 protein: CASSDGSYEQYF. The CDR3 DNA, read in part, is TGTGCCAGCAGTGATGGCTCCTATGAACAGTAC.

This clone was seen a few times. The genes and germline here are from mouse. The sequenced fragment ends 1 residue before the CDR3 boundary, so the rest is inferred from the germline J gene. The rearrangement links TRBV19 to TRBJ1-3; TRBD1 matches at 8 bases. The CDR3 is 14 amino acids. Losses at the gene ends were 2 bases for V and 4 bases for J; bases not matched to a gene: 2. The V gene's germline CDR1 is FNHDT and CDR2 SITEND (reference sequence). The CDR3 loop is CASSIGDRGNTLYF. CDR3 DNA, as far as it was read: TGTGCCAGCAGTATCGGGGACAGGGGAAATACGCTCTAT.

Notes on this clone: Gene labels here are mouse ones. The CDR3 end lies 1 residue beyond the end of the read and is filled in from the germline J gene. This sequence joins TRBV3 and TRBJ2-7; maybe TRBD2 (7 bases). V was cut by 1 base and J by 0 bases, with 7 bases left in between. This CDR3 has 14 amino acids. Germline CDR1 is SNHLY and CDR2 is FYNGKV (reference sequence). CDR3 DNA, as far as it was read: TGTGCCAGCAGCTTAGGGGGGGCCTCCTATGAACAGTAC. Translating it yields CASSLGGASYEQY. Given in full, the CDR3 is CASSLGGASYEQYF.

For this clone: Mouse names are used for the genes. The read ends 1 residue shy of where the CDR3 ends; the end is completed using the germline J gene. The rearrangement joins TRBV26 to TRBJ1-5, with D possibly being TRBD1 (6 bases). Germline V gives CDR1 KGHPV, CDR2 FQNQEV (reference sequence). The CDR3 consists of 13 residues. Trimming removed 4 bases at V and 4 bases at J, with 8 bases between. The sequenced CDR3 bases are TGTGCCAGCAGTCCGGGACAAAACCAGGCTCCGCTT. Amino acid sequence: CASSPGQNQAPL. The full CDR3 protein reads CASSPGQNQAPLF. Based on the CDR3 plus reference TRBV26 and TRBJ1-5, the full variable domain is NSKVIQTPRYLVKGQGQKAKMRCIPEKGHPVVFWYQQNKNNEFKFLINFQNQEVLQQIDMTEKRFSAECPSNSPCSLEIQSSEAGDSALYLCASSPGQNQAPLFGEGTRLSVL.

This clone was observed a single time. All gene names here are mouse names. Read coverage stops 1 residue before the CDR3 terminus; the germline J gene supplies the remainder. V and J are TRBV13-1 and TRBJ2-3, with 7 positions matching TRBD2. The CDR3 spans 15 residues. V was clipped by 3 bases and J by 1 base; unmatched bases: 5. Germline V gene data show CDR1 as NSHNY and CDR2 as SYGAGN. The CDR3 spells CASSGGGYGAETLYF. CDR3 DNA (partial): TGTGCCAGCAGTGGTGGGGGGTATGGTGCAGAAACGCTGTAT.

Regarding this clone: Mouse germline and gene names are used. Sequencing ends 1 residue short of the CDR3 end; the germline J gene provides the rest. The chain has TRBV23 and TRBJ2-3; TRBD1, the table's D call, lacks a check against the DNA. Germline V gene data show CDR1 as KGHTA and CDR2 as FQNQQP. This CDR3 has 14 residues. The part of the CDR3 DNA that was read is TGCTCCAGCAGTCAGGGACAGAGTGCAGAAACGCTGTAT. It translates to CSSSQGQSAETLY. The CDR3 in its entirety is CSSSQGQSAETLYF.

In regard to this clone: Gene names refer to mouse genes. The read halts 1 residue ahead of the CDR3 end, with the missing end drawn from the germline J gene. The genes are TRBV5 and TRBJ2-2, with a possible D match to TRBD1 (5 bases). CDR3 length equals 15 residues. Germline-derived CDR1 and CDR2 are LGHNA and YNLKQL (reference sequence). Trimming removed 4 bases at V and 2 bases at J, with 11 bases between. The part of the CDR3 DNA that was read is TGTGCCAGCAGCCCCCAGGGAGGGAACACCGGGCAGCTCTAC. As protein: CASSPQGGNTGQLY. The CDR3, in full, reads CASSPQGGNTGQLYF.

This clone is categorized as large. Gene names are the mouse ones. The CDR3 end is not reached by the read, which stops 1 residue before it; the germline J gene fills it in. This chain joins TRBV12-1 and TRBJ2-2; 8 bases align to TRBD1. Germline V lookup: CDR1 SGHSN, CDR2 HYEKVE. Unmatched junction bases numbered 2, after V lost 0 bases and J lost 0 bases. The CDR3 runs to 16 residues. CDR3 residues: CASSLVRGPNTGQLYF. The covered CDR3 bases are TGTGCCAGCTCTCTCGTCAGGGGGCCAAACACCGGGCAGCTCTAC.

This clone has just a few counts. The gene names here belong to mouse. The read ends 1 residue shy of where the CDR3 ends; the end is completed using the germline J gene. V and J are TRBV26 and TRBJ2-7, with D maybe TRBD2 (7 bases). There are 15 residues in the CDR3. The V end was cut by 2 bases, the J end by 5 bases, with 16 bases between. Germline lookup yields CDR1 KGHPV and CDR2 FQNQEV (reference sequence). CDR3 DNA, as far as it was read: TGTGCCAGCAGTCTGAAGGGGGGCGCGTTGGATGAACAGTAC. This gives the protein CASSLKGGALDEQY. The complete CDR3 sequence is CASSLKGGALDEQYF.

Concerning this clone: Mouse gene names apply. The CDR3 end is not reached by the read, which stops 1 residue before it; the germline J gene fills it in. The V call is TRBV26, the J call TRBJ1-2; TRBD1 might be the D (5 bases). V lost 2 bases and J lost 2, with 12 bases in between. Germline V gene sequence: CDR1 KGHPV, CDR2 FQNQEV (reference sequence). The CDR3 is 15 amino acids. The covered CDR3 bases are TGTGCCAGCAGTCTGAGGAGGGGTGGGAACTCCGACTACACC. As protein: CASSLRRGGNSDYT. The full CDR3 protein reads CASSLRRGGNSDYTF. Based on the CDR3 plus reference TRBV26 and TRBJ1-2, the full variable domain is NSKVIQTPRYLVKGQGQKAKMRCIPEKGHPVVFWYQQNKNNEFKFLINFQNQEVLQQIDMTEKRFSAECPSNSPCSLEIQSSEAGDSALYLCASSLRRGGNSDYTFGSGTRLLVI.

The table lists this clone with a few counts. Gene names refer to mouse genes. The CDR3 sequence: CASSLTQNSDYTF. Partial CDR3 DNA: TGTGCCAGCAGTCTAACGCAGAACTCCGACTACACC. This chain connects TRBV26 to TRBJ1-2; D is uncertain. The read is 1 residue too short to cover the CDR3 end, so that end is filled in from the germline J gene. Germline CDR1 and CDR2: KGHPV and FQNQEV (reference sequence). Trimming took 3 bases from V and 2 from J, leaving 7 bases between them. The CDR3 runs 13 residues.

On this clone: All gene names here are mouse names. From the germline J gene comes the end of the CDR3, since the read stops 1 residue before it. The chain couples TRBV1 to TRBJ1-1, with TRBD1 matching 9 bases. Germline V gene sequence: CDR1 NSQYPW, CDR2 LRSPGD (reference sequence). The CDR3 has 14 amino acids. V lost 4 bases, J lost 2 bases, and 2 bases stayed unmatched. The CDR3 sequence is CTCSVGQGNTEVFF. The CDR3 DNA, read in part, is TGCACCTGCAGTGTGGGACAGGGCAACACAGAAGTCTTC.

As concerns this clone: The gene names here belong to mouse. The observed sequence ends 1 residue before the CDR3 terminus, with the missing tail filled in from the germline J gene. V gene TRBV29 combines with J gene TRBJ2-5; 7 nucleotides align to TRBD1. Looked up from germline, CDR1 is MSHET and CDR2 is SYDVDS. J was trimmed by 1 base and V by 5 bases; bases with no gene match: 3. This CDR3 has 14 residues. This CDR3 reads CASSLDRDQDTQYF. The sequenced part of the CDR3 DNA is TGTGCTAGCAGTCTAGACAGGGACCAAGACACCCAGTAC.

Note on this clone: Gene names are the mouse ones. Read coverage stops 1 residue before the CDR3 terminus; the germline J gene supplies the remainder. This sequence joins TRBV13-1 and TRBJ2-4; D is unresolved. This CDR3 has 13 amino acids. Germline V gene data show CDR1 as NSHNY and CDR2 as SYGAGN. Trimming stripped 2 bases from V and 1 base from J, with 5 bases between. This CDR3 reads CASSELGQNTLYF. The CDR3 DNA, read in part, is TGTGCCAGCAGTGAGTTGGGTCAAAACACCTTGTAC.

Turning to this clone: The genes are named according to mouse. The missing CDR3 end, 1 residue past where the read stops, is filled in from the germline J gene. This rearrangement joins TRBV16 to TRBJ1-1, with D possibly being TRBD1 (6 bases). The germline gives CDR1 SGHSA, CDR2 FRNQAP. Trimming cost V 7 bases and J 6 bases, with 9 bases left between them. The CDR3 covers 11 residues. The DNA read from the CDR3 is TGTGCAAGCACCGGGACACCAGAAGTCTTC. It codes for CASTGTPEVF. The whole CDR3 reads CASTGTPEVFF.

With regard to this clone: These gene names are mouse names. Coverage ceases 1 residue before the CDR3 finishes, and the germline J gene fills in the end. The V and J genes are TRBV26 and TRBJ1-3, with D possibly being TRBD1 (5 bases). The V end lost 6 bases, the J end lost 0 bases, and 9 bases lay between the germline ends. Per germline, CDR1 KGHPV and CDR2 FQNQEV (reference sequence). The CDR3 is made up of 14 amino acids. CDR3 residues: CASSRDSSGNTLYF. The CDR3 bases that were read are TGTGCCAGCAGCCGCGACAGTTCTGGAAATACGCTCTAT.

By share of the sample, this clone is large. Mouse names are used for the genes. The read halts 1 residue ahead of the CDR3 end, with the missing end drawn from the germline J gene. The J gene is TRBJ1-1, the V gene TRBV26; 7 bases fit TRBD1. The CDR3 extends over 14 amino acids. CDR1 and CDR2 (germline): KGHPV, FQNQEV (reference sequence). After removal of 3 bases from V and 5 bases from J, the junction contained 6 bases not matched to a gene. The CDR3 bases that were read are TGTGCCAGCAGTCTCTTAGGGGGCGCGACAGAAGTCTTC. Translating gives CASSLLGGATEVF. The whole CDR3 is CASSLLGGATEVFF.

This clone qualifies as large. Gene names follow the mouse nomenclature. The read terminates 1 residue ahead of where the CDR3 ends, so the germline J gene completes it. The chain uses TRBV31 and TRBJ2-1; D may be TRBD1 (6 bases). V was shortened by 5 bases and J by 2 bases, with 10 bases between the two germline ends. The CDR3 runs to 13 residues. CDR1 is GKSSPN, CDR2 SITVG, per germline. CDR3 residues: CAWAGTYYAEQFF. CDR3 DNA (partial): TGTGCCTGGGCCGGGACATACTATGCTGAGCAGTTC.